The clone carrying this T cell receptor (beta chain) is categorized as medium-sized (0.01 to 0.1%). No antigen is known for it. This sample stems from a study of T cell clones after liver transplantation. Findings and limits, study-wide: Graft donor-reactive T cells possibly entered the graft instead of undergoing deletion. A larger donor-reactive than third-party decline suggested partial antigen-specific deletion.

Sorting of unstimulated PBMCs yielded separate CD3+CD4+ and CD3+CD8+ fractions. TCRdb keeps only in-frame clones here, not all; method: immunoSEQ multiplex PCR. Of about 20,000 clones listed, roughly 80% are singletons. The sequence was obtained from a human patient who received a liver transplant. The graft donor may account for some of the T cells. The sample in question was CD8+ T cells from blood, obtained approximately 54 months after liver transplant.

CDR3 in amino acids: CASGFPRGSPLHF. CDR3 in DNA: TGTGCTAGTGGTTTTCCTAGAGGTTCACCCCTCCACTTT. The chain links TRBV12-5 to TRBJ1-6; no definite D call. The CDR3 has 13 amino acids. Per germline, CDR1 LGHNT and CDR2 FRNRAP. Trimming pared 3 bases from V and 9 bases from J, leaving 9 bases between.